This T cell receptor (beta chain) was sequenced for a study of T cells in Graves' hyperthyroidism and ophthalmopathy. Amplified TCR beta CDR3 regions came from RNA transcripts. First-round RT-PCR targeting the TCR CDR3 was performed with the HTBI primer set. TCRdb redid the calling of the multiplex PCR reads with MiXCR, one entry per CDR3 protein. Among roughly 700,000 distinct CDR3 sequences, roughly 15% were seen once, and the ten largest hold about a tenth. Germline V lookup: CDR1 MGHRA, CDR2 YSYEKL. After removal of 4 bases from V and 3 bases from J, the junction contained 5 bases not matched to a gene. The CDR3 covers 15 residues. Graves' hyperthyroidism was deemed stable given no ophthalmopathy progression within 18 months. Uncontrolled infection, other autoimmune disease, pregnancy or lactation led to exclusion. Diagnoses used clinical symptoms, serum thyroxine and TRAb, thyroid ultrasound and orbital computed tomography.

The rearrangement uses TRBV4-1 and TRBJ1-5, with TRBD1 identical over 8 bases. Source material: blood. The source is a woman aged 18-29 years with Graves' hyperthyroidism. The CDR3 DNA follows: TGCGCCAGCAGCCCCAGGGGGCAAATCAATCAGCCCCAGCATTTT. It is translated as CASSPRGQINQPQHF.